This T cell receptor beta chain derives from a study of cytomegalovirus exposure and HLA in healthy donors. The CDR3 spans 13 residues. Trimming cost V 6 bases and J 10 bases; bases outside gene matches: 11. Germline CDR1 and CDR2: MNHEY and SVGAGI. PCR employed 60 Vbeta and 13 Jbeta primers. Profiled with immunoSEQ multiplex PCR; TCRdb holds only in-frame clones, not every one. Altogether about 140,000 clones are present, approximately 80% being singletons, with the ten largest covering 5.5% to 7%. Sequencing used PBMCs. This chain joins TRBV6-5 and TRBJ1-2; 7 nucleotides align to TRBD1. This clonotype was obtained from a woman in her thirties or forties in good health and CMV-seropositive. DNA of the CDR3: TGTGCCAGCAGACCCGGGACAGAGGTCGACTACACCTTC. It yields the protein CASRPGTEVDYTF.